This T cell receptor beta chain was observed in a study of cytomegalovirus exposure and HLA in healthy donors. Both 60 Vbeta primers and 13 Jbeta primers went into the PCR. TCRdb's copy holds only in-frame clones and misses some; the assay was immunoSEQ multiplex PCR. In the table there are 120,000 or so clones, around four fifths of which are singletons. CDR1 is SGHTA, CDR2 FQGTGA, per germline. CDR3 length: 13 amino acids. V was pared by 1 base and J by 6 bases, with 10 bases between. Worth noting for this clone: Its antigen is not known.

Points from the study as a whole: For TCR beta chains, V- and J-gene trimming was later linked to a missense DCLRE1C variant. A later analysis revealed that TCR association rates differed between HLA loci, peaking at DRB1 and bottoming out at HLA-C. Some TCR beta chains (about 170 of them) were listed as cytomegalovirus-associated. For most subjects, TCR beta sequences were reported to predict HLA-A and HLA-B alleles with accuracy.

The TCR comes from a young man in good health and CMV-seropositive. The V call is TRBV7-3, the J call TRBJ2-7, with no clear D. Sequencing was done on a sample of PBMCs. CDR3 amino acids: CASSLRSGSEQYF. In DNA form, the CDR3 reads TGTGCCAGCAGCTTAAGATCCGGGTCCGAGCAGTACTTC.